This T cell receptor (beta chain) was captured in a study of T cell repertoires in cytomegalovirus infection (dated by TCRdb to between 2017 and 2020). Some background on the complete study: The HLA type of each donor mattered for the analysis, because public TCR beta signatures pointed to carriage of CMV infection along with the matching HLA type. The full study reports these points: The ex vivo response was dominated by HLA-C-restricted CMV-specific TCR beta clonotypes, which also provided the single most frequent clonotype in two of eight donors. In both this cohort and an independent roughly 350-donor cohort, the cumulative frequency of public TCR beta family members distinguished carriers of CMV infection plus the relevant HLA type.

The CDR3 starts with the cysteine, ends with the phenylalanine, and has 15 residues. Only the CDR3 region is kept as DNA, spanning 45 bases read in frame from base 1. Here V drops 6 bases and J drops 4 bases, and the junction holds 7 bases not matched to any gene. Based on the germline V gene, the CDR1 and CDR2 sequences are MNHNS and SASEGT. The sample holds many counts of this clonotype. Its antigen is currently not known. No much larger clone exists at a distance of one base, and base qualities are not known. The instrument was an Illumina HiSeq 1500. Through fastp at Q25 and MiXCR, TCRdb rebuilt clones from the public reads, retaining in-frame beta chains. Rows are combined by CDR3 protein, so each entry shows the most common genes and DNA. The sample table lists nearly 450,000 distinct CDR3 sequences, roughly 30% of them with a count of one. The top ten constitute roughly 15% of the sample.

Sequenced sample: PBMCs. The chain is encoded by TRBV6-1 joined to TRBJ1-5; TRBD1 agrees with 9 junctional bases. This TCR came from a human donor in good health (CMV status not recorded). Some clones in this sample may be carry-over from other donors' samples. The sequenced DNA: TGTGCCAGCAGGGGACAGGGTTCAAGGAATCAGCCCCAGCATTTT. Its protein product is CASRGQGSRNQPQHF.